The 23 T cell receptor beta chains given below trace back to one sample, sequenced in a study of a mutant IDH1 vaccine in newly diagnosed glioma. Assay used: immunoSEQ multiplex PCR; TCRdb lists only in-frame clones, some missing. The table includes about 56,000 clones, more than 80% detected once. These TCRs' antigens remain unknown. Time point noted: week 5, during vaccination. Each dose of the vaccine consisted of 300 ug of mutant IDH1 20-mer peptide, with topical imiquimod. This material consisted of PBMCs, taken from a glioma patient whose treatment included an IDH1 peptide vaccine. The origin of the receptors is a woman aged 40 to 50 with glioma.

CDR3 nucleotide sequence: TGTGCCCCTGACAGGGTAGGCACCTCTGAGCAGTTCTTC. This encodes CAPDRVGTSEQFF. The chain uses TRBV2 and TRBJ2-1; 7 positions agree with TRBD1. Losses at the gene ends were 11 bases for V and 9 bases for J; bases not matched to a gene: 13. The CDR3 is 13 amino acids. Germline lookup yields CDR1 SNHLY and CDR2 FYNNEI.

This chain connects TRBV28 to TRBJ1-4; perhaps TRBD1 as D (5 bases). Trimming pared 7 bases from V and 6 bases from J, leaving 18 bases between. CDR1 is MDHEN, CDR2 SYDVKM, per germline. This CDR3 contains 15 residues. CDR3 in amino acids: CASKEKTDNHEKLFF. The CDR3 nucleotides read TGTGCCAGCAAGGAAAAGACAGATAATCATGAAAAACTGTTTTTT.

This clone occurred once. This chain joins TRBV10-1 and TRBJ2-3; TRBD2 matches 10 bases. This CDR3 is 15 amino acids long. The J segment lost 4 bases and the V segment lost 6 bases, leaving 7 bases of the junction unmatched. The germline V gene encodes CDR1 WNHNN and CDR2 SYGVQD (reference sequence). CDR3 DNA: TGCGCCAGCAGCCCCAGCGGGGGGGCTGCAGATACGCAGTATTTT. Translated, it gives CASSPSGGAADTQYF.

This clone showed up just a few times. V gene TRBV9 combines with J gene TRBJ1-3; possibly TRBD1 for D (6 bases). The CDR3 runs to 15 residues. Germline V gene lookup returns CDR1 SGDLS and CDR2 YYNGEE. Trimming took off 5 bases at V and 0 bases at J, with 12 bases between the two ends. CDR3: CASSPTGSSGNTIYF. The CDR3 DNA sequence: TGTGCCAGCAGTCCCACAGGGAGCTCTGGAAACACCATATATTTT.

In this sample, this clone turned up once. V usage is TRBV7-9 and J usage is TRBJ1-1; D perhaps matches TRBD1 (5 bases). CDR1 SEHNR and CDR2 FQNEAQ come from the germline V gene (reference sequence). Deletions cut 5 bases from V and 0 bases from J, with 13 bases between. The CDR3 covers 15 residues. The CDR3 spells CASSPQGTVNTEAFF. The CDR3 DNA is TGTGCCAGCAGCCCCCAAGGGACGGTGAACACTGAAGCTTTCTTT.

The gene calls are TRBV2 and TRBJ2-7, with 8 bases identical to TRBD1. The CDR3 runs 16 residues. The ends lost 5 bases at V and 6 bases at J; junction bases unmatched: 15. Germline values: CDR1 SNHLY, CDR2 FYNNEI. As DNA, the CDR3 is TGTGCCAGCAGTTCCATTGTCAGGACAGGGCCGGGCGAGCAGTACTTC. Translation gives CASSSIVRTGPGEQYF.

The chain is built from TRBV27 and TRBJ1-1, with D possibly being TRBD1 (6 bases). Germline-derived CDR1 and CDR2 are MNHEY and SMNVEV (reference sequence). The CDR3 loop spans 15 amino acids. V lost 6 bases to trimming and J lost 0 bases, with 14 bases between them. In DNA form, the CDR3 reads TGTGCCAGCAGACCCACAGGGCTCATGAACACTGAAGCTTTCTTT. It is translated as CASRPTGLMNTEAFF.

J is TRBJ1-4 and V is TRBV18; 10 nucleotides agree with TRBD1. The J segment lost 8 bases and the V segment lost 3 bases, leaving 9 bases of the junction unmatched. CDR1 KGHSH and CDR2 LQKENI come from the germline V gene. CDR3 size: 16 residues. The chain's CDR3 is CASSPTTGGSEEKLFF. For the CDR3, the DNA is TGTGCCAGCTCACCGACGACAGGGGGCTCGGAGGAAAAACTGTTTTTT.

J is TRBJ1-1 and V is TRBV29-1; D not certain. CDR1 is SQVTM, CDR2 ANQGSEA, per germline. Trimming stripped 6 bases from V and 1 base from J, with 9 bases between. The CDR3 is 12 residues long. The CDR3 sequence is CSVRRQNTEAFF. DNA for the CDR3: TGCAGCGTCCGACGACAGAACACTGAAGCTTTCTTT.

J is TRBJ1-2 and V is TRBV5-1; D is possibly TRBD1 (5 bases). V lost 0 bases, J lost 7 bases, and 16 bases lay in between. Germline lookup yields CDR1 SGHRS and CDR2 YFSETQ. The CDR3 runs 15 residues. The CDR3 loop reads CASSLEIGAGGGYTF. As DNA, the CDR3 is TGCGCCAGCAGCTTGGAGATCGGGGCTGGTGGTGGCTACACCTTC. Together with reference TRBV5-1 and TRBJ1-2, the CDR3 gives the full variable domain: KAGVTQTPRYLIKTRGQQVTLSCSPISGHRSVSWYQQTPGQGLQFLFEYFSETQRNKGNFPGRFSGRQFSNSRSEMNVSTLELGDSALYLCASSLEIGAGGGYTFGSGTRLTVV.

The chain is built from TRBV2 and TRBJ1-6; D perhaps matches TRBD1 (6 bases). Germline lookup yields CDR1 SNHLY and CDR2 FYNNEI. This CDR3 comprises 15 residues. Trimming removed 7 bases from V and 6 bases from J, with 16 bases in between. CDR3 in amino acids: CASTLETGGNSPLHF. CDR3 coding DNA: TGTGCCAGCACTCTAGAGACAGGAGGTAATTCACCCCTCCACTTT.

This chain uses TRBV10-3 with TRBJ2-3; TRBD2 might be the D (6 bases). V was clipped by 4 bases and J by 10 bases, with 12 bases between them. CDR1 and CDR2 from the germline V gene are ENHRY and SYGVKD. This CDR3 spans 12 amino acids. CDR3 bases: TGTGCCATCAGTGCTAGCGAGGTGGCGCAGTATTTT. Encoded protein: CAISASEVAQYF.

V usage is TRBV15 and J usage is TRBJ1-5; D is unresolved. CDR1 is LNHNV and CDR2 is YYDKDF in the germline V gene (reference sequence). Trimming removed 0 bases from V and 4 bases from J, with 4 bases in between. This CDR3 is 13 amino acids long. CDR3 DNA: TGTGCCACCAGCAGAGATTTTAATCAGCCCCAGCATTTT. Its translation is CATSRDFNQPQHF. The full variable domain, rest sourced from reference TRBV15 and TRBJ1-5, is DAMVIQNPRYQVTQFGKPVTLSCSQTLNHNVMYWYQQKSSQAPKLLFHYYDKDFNNEADTPDNFQSRRPNTSFCFLDIRSPGLGDTAMYLCATSRDFNQPQHFGDGTRLSIL.

The rearrangement uses TRBV2 and TRBJ1-1; the D gene is possibly TRBD1 (6 bases). V shed 7 bases and J shed 0 bases, with 9 bases lying between them. This CDR3 is built from 13 residues. The germline V gene encodes CDR1 SNHLY and CDR2 FYNNEI. DNA for the CDR3: TGTGCCAGCATGCGGGGGCTGAACACTGAAGCTTTCTTT. It is translated as CASMRGLNTEAFF.

The chain joins TRBV29-1 to TRBJ2-3; the D is unclear. V gave up 2 bases and J gave up 6 bases, with 6 bases separating them. Germline-derived CDR1 and CDR2 are SQVTM and ANQGSEA. This CDR3 has 11 residues. In nucleotides, the CDR3 is TGCAGCGTTGAAACTGGGGATACGCAGTATTTT. Protein: CSVETGDTQYF.

This chain links TRBV18 with TRBJ1-3; D gene ambiguous. V was trimmed by 5 bases and J by 0 bases, leaving 5 bases between them. CDR1 and CDR2 (germline): KGHSH, LQKENI. The CDR3 has 13 amino acids. CDR3 region: CASSGSSGNTIYF. As DNA, the CDR3 is TGTGCCAGCTCAGGTTCCTCTGGAAACACCATATATTTT. Full variable domain (remainder filled in from reference TRBV18 and TRBJ1-3): NAGVMQNPRHLVRRRGQEARLRCSPMKGHSHVYWYRQLPEEGLKFMVYLQKENIIDESGMPKERFSAEFPKEGPSILRIQQVVRGDSAAYFCASSGSSGNTIYFGEGSWLTVV.

This sequence joins TRBV13 and TRBJ2-3; 7 bases map to TRBD1. CDR3 length: 16 amino acids. From germline, CDR1 is PRHDT and CDR2 FYEKMQ (reference sequence). The V and J ends lost 4 bases and 2 bases, in that order; junction bases with no gene match: 9. Written as DNA, the CDR3 is TGTGCCAGCAGCTCCTACGGGACAGCCTTCACAGATACGCAGTATTTT. Translating gives CASSSYGTAFTDTQYF. Full variable domain (outside the CDR3, taken from reference TRBV13 and TRBJ2-3): AAGVIQSPRHLIKEKRETATLKCYPIPRHDTVYWYQQGPGQDPQFLISFYEKMQSDKGSIPDRFSAQQFSDYHSELNMSSLELGDSALYFCASSSYGTAFTDTQYFGPGTRLTVL.

The rearrangement joins TRBV4-1 to TRBJ2-2; D remains ambiguous. Germline V gene data show CDR1 as MGHRA and CDR2 as YSYEKL. This CDR3 contains 18 residues. V lost 7 bases to trimming and J lost 7 bases, with 28 bases between them. DNA of the CDR3: TGCGCCAGCATCCCGAGCCCTACTTGGAATAACAACCTCGGGGAGCTGTTTTTT. This sequence encodes CASIPSPTWNNNLGELFF.

The CDR3 region has the DNA TGTGCCAGTAGTGATCGGGAGGGCTCCTACGAGCAGTACTTC. This gives the protein CASSDREGSYEQYF. The V call is TRBV19, the J call TRBJ2-7; TRBD2 agrees at 8 bases. This CDR3 region has 14 residues. V lost 5 bases to trimming and J lost 0 bases; unmatched junction nucleotides: 3. The germline CDR1 and CDR2 sequences are LNHDA and SQIVND (reference sequence).

The rearrangement uses TRBV2 and TRBJ1-5, with unresolved D. Trimming removed 8 bases from V and 6 bases from J, with 11 bases in between. Germline-derived CDR1 and CDR2 are SNHLY and FYNNEI. The CDR3 consists of 12 residues. The CDR3, as DNA: TGTGCCAGCTCGAGTGGGATTCAGCCCCAGCATTTT. Translated, it gives CASSSGIQPQHF.

V usage is TRBV30 and J usage is TRBJ2-2, with no clear D. V dropped 2 bases and J dropped 0 bases, with 10 bases sitting between them. Germline-derived CDR1 and CDR2 are GTSNPN and SVGIG (reference sequence). The CDR3 length is 15 residues. CDR3 amino acids: CAWSPKTANTGELFF. The CDR3 bases are TGTGCCTGGAGTCCCAAGACTGCGAACACCGGGGAGCTGTTTTTT. The whole variable domain, filled in from reference TRBV30 and TRBJ2-2, reads SQTIHQWPATLVQPVGSPLSLECTVEGTSNPNLYWYRQAAGRGLQLLFYSVGIGQISSEVPQNLSASRPQDRQFILSSKKLLLSDSGFYLCAWSPKTANTGELFFGEGSRLTVL.

In nucleotides, the CDR3 is TGTGCCAGCAGCTTAGGAGGAGGCCCGGGAGCTTTCTTT. Translation: CASSLGGGPGAFF. This chain uses TRBV7-9 with TRBJ1-1; no definite D call. Germline lookup yields CDR1 SEHNR and CDR2 FQNEAQ (reference sequence). Trimming took off 1 base at V and 10 bases at J, with 13 bases between the two ends. This CDR3 is built from 13 residues. The entire variable domain, with the rest obtained from reference TRBV7-9 and TRBJ1-1, is as follows: DTGVSQNPRHKITKRGQNVTFRCDPISEHNRLYWYRQTLGQGPEFLTYFQNEAQLEKSRLLSDRFSAERPKGSFSTLEIQRTEQGDSAMYLCASSLGGGPGAFFGQGTRLTVV.

The J gene is TRBJ2-1, the V gene TRBV6-1, with TRBD2 identical over 8 bases. This CDR3 region has 17 residues. Looked up from germline, CDR1 is MNHNS and CDR2 is SASEGT. The V and J ends lost 1 base and 6 bases, in that order; junction bases with no gene match: 11. The CDR3 DNA sequence: TGTGCCAGCAGTGAAGAGAGGACTAGCCGTACAGGCAATGAGCAGTTCTTC. Its protein product is CASSEERTSRTGNEQFF.